The clone carrying this T cell receptor (beta chain) has a count of ten or more. This entry is derived from a study of Graves' ophthalmopathy and Graves' hyperthyroidism. RNA transcripts were the template, and TCR beta CDR3 regions were amplified from them. First-round RT-PCR relied on HTBI primers, and a second-round multiplex PCR came next. TCRdb re-called the multiplex PCR reads with MiXCR, one entry per CDR3 protein. The sample lists hundreds of thousands of distinct CDR3 sequences; more than 40% were seen once. This CDR3 has 16 amino acids. The germline V and J ends were trimmed by 1 base and 5 bases, with 17 bases remaining between them. Per the germline V gene, CDR1 is SGHVS and CDR2 is FQNEAQ. Moderate-to-severe activity, CAS ≥3, NOSPECS ≥4 and duration under 3 months were recorded for donors with ophthalmopathy.

The chain joins TRBV7-8 to TRBJ2-5, with D maybe TRBD1 (6 bases). This sequence originates from an adult man with Graves' ophthalmopathy. Specimen: peripheral blood. For the CDR3, the DNA is TGTGCCAGCAGCTTAGAGGGGCAGGGGTTGGGGGAGACCCAGTACTTC. It codes for CASSLEGQGLGETQYF. The full variable domain, in which reference TRBV7-8 and TRBJ2-5 provide the parts outside the CDR3, is GAGVSQSPRYKVAKRGQDVALRCDPISGHVSLFWYQQALGQGPEFLTYFQNEAQLDKSGLPSDRFFAERPEGSVSTLKIQRTQQEDSAVYLCASSLEGQGLGETQYFGPGTRLLVL.